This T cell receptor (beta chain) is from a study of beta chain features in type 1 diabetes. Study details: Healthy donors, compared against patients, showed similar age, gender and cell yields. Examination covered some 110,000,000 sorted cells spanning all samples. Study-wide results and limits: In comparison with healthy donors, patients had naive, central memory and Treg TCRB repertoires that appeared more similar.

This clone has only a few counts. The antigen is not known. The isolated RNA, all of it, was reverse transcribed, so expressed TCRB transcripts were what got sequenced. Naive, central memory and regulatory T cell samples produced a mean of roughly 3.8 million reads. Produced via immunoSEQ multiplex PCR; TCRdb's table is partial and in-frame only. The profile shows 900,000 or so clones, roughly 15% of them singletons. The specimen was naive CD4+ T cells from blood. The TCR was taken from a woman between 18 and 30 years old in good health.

CDR3 coding DNA: TGTGCCACCTCCCTCTCTGGAAACACCATATATTTT. Amino acid sequence: CATSLSGNTIYF. The V call is TRBV28, the J call TRBJ1-3; no clear D gene. CDR3 length equals 12 residues. The V and J ends lost 10 bases and 0 bases respectively, with 7 bases between them. Germline values: CDR1 MDHEN, CDR2 SYDVKM.